These 24 T cell receptor beta chains were sequenced from one sample in a study of OX40 agonist ivuxolimab in advanced cancers. Only in-frame clones appear in the TCRdb table, and some are missing; sequencing was by immunoSEQ multiplex PCR. The table shows tens of thousands of clones, with roughly 88% occurring only once. The sequenced sample was CD4+ or CD8+ T cells sorted from blood, obtained in a trial of the OX40 agonist ivuxolimab. The receptor source for this set is an adult with an advanced solid tumor such as melanoma, head and neck, liver or kidney cancer.

The chain recombines TRBV11-2 with TRBJ1-1; no clear D. Trimming took off 1 base at V and 1 base at J, with 7 bases between the two ends. The CDR3 loop spans 14 amino acids. Germline V gene data show CDR1 as SGHAT and CDR2 as FQNNGV. CDR3 DNA: TGTGCCAGCAGCTTAGTGGCGGGGAACACTGAAGCTTTCTTT. Protein product: CASSLVAGNTEAFF.

This chain connects TRBV29-1 to TRBJ2-5; possibly TRBD1 or TRBD2 for D (6 bases each). The CDR3 loop spans 14 amino acids. Deletions cut 2 bases from V and 2 bases from J, with 12 bases between. CDR1 is SQVTM and CDR2 is ANQGSEA in the germline V gene. The CDR3 loop is CSVEPDSGQETQYF. In nucleotides, the CDR3 is TGCAGCGTTGAACCGGACAGCGGGCAAGAGACCCAGTACTTC.

The chain has TRBV6-1 and TRBJ1-6; the D is unclear. The CDR3 length is 15 residues. The germline CDR1 and CDR2 sequences are MNHNS and SASEGT. V lost 5 bases and J 4 bases, leaving 12 bases between the germline ends. The CDR3 is CASSPWTDYNSPLHF. CDR3 bases: TGTGCCAGCAGTCCGTGGACCGATTATAATTCACCCCTCCACTTT.

The chain joins TRBV5-4 to TRBJ2-3; D may correspond to TRBD1 or TRBD2 (6 bases each). The CDR3 has 15 residues. Trimming stripped 2 bases from V and 0 bases from J, with 10 bases between. The germline CDR1 and CDR2 sequences are SGHNT and YYREEE (reference sequence). The CDR3 sequence is CASSLRRGSTDTQYF. The CDR3 DNA sequence: TGTGCCAGCAGCTTACGGAGGGGGAGCACAGATACGCAGTATTTT.

The rearrangement uses TRBV7-3 and TRBJ2-3, with a possible D match to TRBD2 (6 bases). V lost 0 bases, J lost 0 bases, and 13 bases lay in between. Germline V lookup: CDR1 SGHTA, CDR2 FQGTGA. The CDR3 spans 17 residues. The CDR3: CASSLTGGVTSTDTQYF. As DNA, the CDR3 is TGTGCCAGCAGCTTAACTGGCGGGGTTACTAGCACAGATACGCAGTATTTT.

The J gene is TRBJ2-5, the V gene TRBV9; 8 nucleotides match TRBD2. Germline trimming cut 0 bases from V and 2 bases from J; bases unmatched to any gene: 6. The length of the CDR3 is 16 residues. Germline V gene lookup returns CDR1 SGDLS and CDR2 YYNGEE. CDR3 protein: CASSVAGRGAQETQYF. CDR3 DNA: TGTGCCAGCAGCGTAGCTGGGCGGGGGGCTCAAGAGACCCAGTACTTC.

The rearrangement links TRBV2 to TRBJ1-2; D perhaps matches TRBD1 (6 bases). The V gene lost 4 bases and the J gene lost 8 bases, with 11 bases spanning the gap. This CDR3 has 12 residues. Looked up from germline, CDR1 is SNHLY and CDR2 is FYNNEI. CDR3 residues: CASSVPQGGYTF. CDR3 coding DNA: TGTGCCAGCAGTGTTCCCCAGGGGGGCTACACCTTC.

This clone has more than one count but fewer than ten. The chain employs TRBV4-2 and TRBJ1-5, with D uncertain. V shed 0 bases and J shed 7 bases, with 10 bases lying between them. Germline lookup yields CDR1 LGHNA and CDR2 YNFKEQ. The CDR3 has 14 amino acids. The CDR3 nucleotides are TGTGCCAGCAGCCAAGATGAAGGAACCCAGCCCCAGCATTTT. Its translation: CASSQDEGTQPQHF.

The J gene is TRBJ1-1, the V gene TRBV11-2, with a possible D match to TRBD1 (5 bases). The V end was cut by 1 base, the J end by 1 base, with 10 bases between. Germline V lookup: CDR1 SGHAT, CDR2 FQNNGV. The CDR3 is 15 amino acids. As DNA, the CDR3 is TGTGCCAGCAGCTTAGGGGGCGCCGGGAACACTGAAGCTTTCTTT. Translating it yields CASSLGGAGNTEAFF. Looking up the rest from reference TRBV11-2 and TRBJ1-1 gives the full variable domain: EAGVAQSPRYKIIEKRQSVAFWCNPISGHATLYWYQQILGQGPKLLIQFQNNGVVDDSQLPKDRFSAERLKGVDSTLKIQPAKLEDSAVYLCASSLGGAGNTEAFFGQGTRLTVV.

This clone was seen just once. The V gene is TRBV5-1, the J gene TRBJ1-1, with 9 positions matching TRBD1. The J segment lost 8 bases and the V segment lost 0 bases, leaving 2 bases of the junction unmatched. Germline-derived CDR1 and CDR2 are SGHRS and YFSETQ. The CDR3 consists of 13 residues. The CDR3 DNA is TGCGCCAGCAGCTTGGAAGGGACAGGGGAAGCTTTCTTT. Residues: CASSLEGTGEAFF.

This sequence joins TRBV2 and TRBJ2-7; either TRBD1 or TRBD2 may supply D (5 bases each). Per germline, CDR1 SNHLY and CDR2 FYNNEI. Trimming took off 6 bases at V and 4 bases at J, with 10 bases between the two ends. The CDR3 covers 12 residues. The CDR3 protein is CASRGPLYEQYF. The CDR3 DNA sequence: TGTGCCAGCAGGGGACCCCTTTACGAGCAGTACTTC.

This clone was detected only a few times. This chain connects TRBV6-6 to TRBJ1-6, with a tentative D call TRBD1 (5 bases). Deletions cut 5 bases from V and 4 bases from J, with 9 bases between. This CDR3 region has 14 residues. Germline CDR1 and CDR2: MNHNY and SVGAGI (reference sequence). CDR3 amino acids: CASSRTLYNSPLHF. CDR3 nucleotide sequence: TGTGCCAGCAGTCGGACATTGTATAATTCACCCCTCCACTTT.

This sequence joins TRBV11-2 and TRBJ2-7; D perhaps matches TRBD2 (5 bases). This CDR3 comprises 17 residues. Germline V gene data show CDR1 as SGHAT and CDR2 as FQNNGV. Between the trimmed V and J ends, which lost 0 bases and 1 base, there was a span of 16 bases. This CDR3 is CASSLEAGLLASYEQYF. In nucleotides, the CDR3 is TGTGCCAGCAGCTTAGAGGCTGGACTGCTAGCTTCCTACGAGCAGTACTTC.

The genes are TRBV11-1 and TRBJ2-7; D is unclear. From germline, CDR1 is SGHAT and CDR2 FQDESV (reference sequence). Trimming left V 1 base short and J 5 bases short, with 12 bases between. This CDR3 region has 14 residues. The CDR3 nucleotides read TGTGCCAGCAGCTTAGATTGGGGATCGCACGAGCAGTACTTC. Its protein product is CASSLDWGSHEQYF.

The rearrangement links TRBV4-1 to TRBJ2-6; D unresolved. CDR3 size: 17 residues. The germline V gene has CDR1 MGHRA and CDR2 YSYEKL. Deletions cut 0 bases from V and 0 bases from J, with 9 bases between. DNA of the CDR3: TGCGCCAGCAGCCAAGATCTTTTGAGCTCTGGGGCCAACGTCCTGACTTTC. It translates to CASSQDLLSSGANVLTF.

V usage is TRBV28 and J usage is TRBJ2-7, with unresolved D. Per germline, CDR1 MDHEN and CDR2 SYDVKM. The CDR3 runs to 12 residues. The V end lost 5 bases, the J end lost 3 bases, and 8 bases lay between the germline ends. The CDR3 region is CASSPQGYEQYF. The CDR3 DNA reads TGTGCCAGCAGTCCCCAAGGCTACGAGCAGTACTTC.

J is TRBJ2-1 and V is TRBV5-1, with TRBD2 matching over 11 bases. Germline trimming cut 4 bases from V and 3 bases from J; bases unmatched to any gene: 12. Germline V CDR1 and CDR2: SGHRS, YFSETQ. This CDR3 spans 18 amino acids. DNA for the CDR3: TGCGCCAGCAGCCCCGTTCTAGCGGGAGGAGGGTTCTACAATGAGCAGTTCTTC. This sequence encodes CASSPVLAGGGFYNEQFF.

This clone showed up just once. This chain joins TRBV28 and TRBJ2-7; D may match TRBD1 or TRBD2 (5 bases each). Germline CDR1 MDHEN, CDR2 SYDVKM. The CDR3 is 14 residues long. V shed 6 bases and J shed 4 bases, with 16 bases lying between them. This CDR3 reads CASRRPGTDYEQYF. The CDR3 DNA is TGTGCCAGCAGGCGGCCCGGGACGGATTACGAGCAGTACTTC. Looking up the rest from reference TRBV28 and TRBJ2-7 gives the full variable domain: DVKVTQSSRYLVKRTGEKVFLECVQDMDHENMFWYRQDPGLGLRLIYFSYDVKMKEKGDIPEGYSVSREKKERFSLILESASTNQTSMYLCASRRPGTDYEQYFGPGTRLTVT.

Notes on this clone: At one end the junction does not follow the germline gene, possibly because of a read error. The V and J genes are TRBV7-7 and TRBJ2-2; 10 bases match TRBD1. The germline V gene has CDR1 SSHAT and CDR2 FNYEAQ (reference sequence). This CDR3 region has 16 residues. The chain's CDR3 is CASSERTGGWTGELFF. CDR3 nucleotides: TGTGCTAGCAGCGAAAGGACAGGGGGTTGGACCGGGGAGCTGTTTTTT.

The J gene is TRBJ2-3, the V gene TRBV27, with 16 bases lining up with TRBD2. V was clipped by 6 bases and J by 9 bases; unmatched bases: 6. The CDR3 has 15 amino acids. Germline loops: CDR1 MNHEY, CDR2 SMNVEV (reference sequence). The CDR3 DNA follows: TGTGCCAGCAGACCGGGACTAGCGGGGGGGCCGACGCAGTATTTT. Amino acid sequence: CASRPGLAGGPTQYF.

This clone was observed once. The chain combines TRBV19 with TRBJ1-1; the match to TRBD1 covers 8 bases. CDR1 is LNHDA and CDR2 is SQIVND in the germline V gene (reference sequence). This CDR3 is built from 16 residues. Trimming removed 7 bases from V and 7 bases from J; junction bases left unmatched: 17. CDR3 nucleotides: TGTGCCAGTACCGATTATCAGGGGGCGGGGAGCCGTGAAGCTTTCTTT. Protein product: CASTDYQGAGSREAFF.

For the CDR3, the DNA is TGTGCCAGCAGTCCAGGACAGGGTCGCGGCCCTAGGGCTGAGCAGTTCTTC. Translating gives CASSPGQGRGPRAEQFF. The chain is built from TRBV28 and TRBJ2-1, with TRBD1 identical over 8 bases. The J segment lost 9 bases and the V segment lost 5 bases, leaving 18 bases of the junction unmatched. Per the germline V gene, CDR1 is MDHEN and CDR2 is SYDVKM. The CDR3 is made up of 17 amino acids.

This clone was seen more than once but under ten times. The chain links TRBV27 to TRBJ1-2; 8 bases agree with TRBD1. CDR1 MNHEY and CDR2 SMNVEV come from the germline V gene (reference sequence). The CDR3 is 16 amino acids. The V gene end was trimmed by 5 bases and the J gene end by 7 bases; junction bases not matched to a gene: 15. CDR3 DNA sequence: TGTGCCAGCAGTCGACAGGGGAGGAGCGCACTAGTTGGCTACACCTTC. Residues: CASSRQGRSALVGYTF.

The chain couples TRBV6-1 to TRBJ2-2; D perhaps matches TRBD1 (5 bases). The CDR3 runs to 14 residues. Germline V gives CDR1 MNHNS, CDR2 SASEGT. V was shortened by 3 bases and J by 5 bases, with 10 bases between the two germline ends. The CDR3, as DNA: TGTGCCAGCAGTGAGGATAGGGGAACCGGGGAGCTGTTTTTT. As protein: CASSEDRGTGELFF.